The entry that follows covers one T cell receptor (beta chain) sequence. Per germline, CDR1 DFQATT and CDR2 SNEGSKA (reference sequence). V gave up 4 bases and J gave up 6 bases; unmatched junction bases: 2. The CDR3 runs to 13 residues. Reverse transcription used about 0.45 to 1 ug RNA and random hexamers. TCRdb re-called the immunoSEQ multiplex PCR reads with MiXCR, one entry per CDR3 protein. The profile covers 150,000 to 180,000 distinct CDR3 sequences, with approximately 96% appearing a single time and 0.15% to 0.2% taken by the ten largest. These data come from a study of CD8 T cells in Susac syndrome.

This sequence was found in a human donor with Susac syndrome. This chain links TRBV20-1 with TRBJ2-1; 11 bases are shared with TRBD2. The sequenced sample was CD4+ T cells from PBMCs. CDR3 sequence: CSAISGGANEQFF. In DNA, the CDR3 is TGCAGTGCTATTAGCGGGGGGGCCAATGAGCAGTTCTTC.